The present entry profiles one T cell receptor (beta chain) with its context. The antigen is unknown. Using constant-segment primers, 5'RACE produced TCR alpha and TCR beta cDNA libraries carrying sample barcodes and UMIs. TCRdb passed the 5' RACE reads through MiXCR, listing each CDR3 protein once. The sample lists about 470,000 distinct CDR3 sequences, nearly 25% seen once, with under 15% in the top ten. The sample is drawn from a study of T-cell memory formation after mild COVID-19. Findings and limits, study-wide: Cross-reactive memory seemingly joined, as some responding clones were found in pre-infection memory. Most CD4+ clones that shrank were in CM and EM, while CD8+ ones turned up in EMRA. Unconfirmed was the SARS-CoV-2 specificity of second-wave clones that peaked on day 37.

The sequencing sample was made of PBMCs or a T cell subset sorted from them (not recorded which). The TCR sequence derives from an adult woman who had mild COVID-19 (a few samples of this study predate the infection). Cell type and time point are not known.

CDR3 sequence reads: CASRGTGHEQYF. The CDR3 DNA sequence: TGTGCCAGCAGAGGAACCGGCCACGAGCAGTACTTC. This chain joins TRBV12-3 or TRBV12-4 and TRBJ2-7; D gene unclear. V was cut by 6 bases and J by 5 bases, with 11 bases left in between. The CDR3 is 12 amino acids.